The 12 T cell receptor beta chains given below trace back to one sample, sequenced in a study of T-cell reconstitution after alpha-beta-depleted transplantation in children. Unique molecular identifiers were incorporated into the prepared TCRbeta library. From the PCR reads, TCRdb called clonotypes with MiXCR, one entry per CDR3 protein. The sample shows hundreds of thousands of distinct CDR3 sequences, roughly 17% of them seen only once. The sequenced sample was PBMCs from the stem cell graft donor, obtained from the stem cell graft. The receptors derive from a human donor who donated a stem cell graft to a child with acute myeloid leukemia.

The table lists this clonotype with many counts. V usage is TRBV9 and J usage is TRBJ2-2; D call uncertain. Trimming pared 1 base from V and 4 bases from J, leaving 8 bases between. The CDR3 has 14 residues. Germline CDR1 reads SGDLS; CDR2 reads YYNGEE. CDR3 loop: CASSVSRGTGELFF. In DNA form, the CDR3 reads TGTGCCAGCAGCGTAAGTCGAGGCACCGGGGAGCTGTTTTTT.

This clonotype was observed at least ten times. The rearrangement links TRBV20-1 to TRBJ2-7, with 8 bases that match TRBD2. This CDR3 has 15 amino acids. Unmatched junction bases numbered 8, after V lost 3 bases and J lost 1 base. Germline CDR1 DFQATT, CDR2 SNEGSKA (reference sequence). The CDR3 spells CSARSSGGPSYEQYF. CDR3 in DNA: TGCAGTGCTAGGTCCAGCGGGGGTCCTTCCTACGAGCAGTACTTC.

In this sample, this clonotype turned up a few times. CDR3 protein: CASSPGQGAEAFF. CDR3 bases: TGTGCCAGCAGCCCGGGACAGGGGGCTGAAGCTTTCTTT. The chain is built from TRBV12-3 or TRBV12-4 and TRBJ1-1; TRBD1 aligns across 11 bases. CDR3 length: 13 residues. After removal of 6 bases from V and 6 bases from J, the junction contained 3 bases not matched to a gene.

This clonotype was counted at least ten times. The gene calls are TRBV5-6 and TRBJ1-2; D perhaps matches TRBD1 (5 bases). Per germline, CDR1 SGHDT and CDR2 YYEEEE. V lost 4 bases and J 8 bases, leaving 21 bases between the germline ends. This CDR3 is built from 15 residues. The CDR3 DNA reads as TGTGCCAGCAGCCCAGGGCTTTCAAGCAAGTTCGGCTACACCTTC. Its protein product is CASSPGLSSKFGYTF.

The rearrangement joins TRBV4-1 to TRBJ2-1; no clear D gene. CDR1 and CDR2 from the germline V gene are MGHRA and YSYEKL. The CDR3 extends over 16 amino acids. Trimming left V 0 bases short and J 0 bases short, with 9 bases between. CDR3 sequence: CASSQDQAGSYNEQFF. The DNA of the CDR3 is TGCGCCAGCAGCCAAGATCAGGCAGGCTCCTACAATGAGCAGTTCTTC.

The table lists this clonotype with many counts. The chain carries TRBV5-1 and TRBJ2-1; 7 bases agree with TRBD2. J was trimmed by 7 bases and V by 0 bases; bases with no gene match: 1. Per germline, CDR1 SGHRS and CDR2 YFSETQ. The CDR3 is 13 residues long. The CDR3 nucleotides read TGCGCCAGCAGCTTGGCCGGGAGGAATGAGCAGTTCTTC. It translates to CASSLAGRNEQFF. Using reference TRBV5-1 and TRBJ2-1 for the parts outside the CDR3, the full variable domain is KAGVTQTPRYLIKTRGQQVTLSCSPISGHRSVSWYQQTPGQGLQFLFEYFSETQRNKGNFPGRFSGRQFSNSRSEMNVSTLELGDSALYLCASSLAGRNEQFFGPGTRLTVL.

The chain uses TRBV6-1 and TRBJ1-4, with 9 bases that match TRBD1. Losses at the gene ends were 8 bases for V and 7 bases for J; bases not matched to a gene: 8. Germline CDR1 is MNHNS and CDR2 is SASEGT. CDR3 size: 14 residues. CDR3 DNA: TGTGCCAGCCTCCAAGGGACAGGGCTTGAAAAACTGTTTTTT. Translating gives CASLQGTGLEKLFF.

This chain connects TRBV2 to TRBJ1-1; TRBD1 might be the D (5 bases). V was shortened by 7 bases and J by 4 bases, with 13 bases between the two germline ends. Germline V lookup: CDR1 SNHLY, CDR2 FYNNEI. This CDR3 is built from 13 residues. The CDR3 spells CASNFRVATEAFF. As DNA, the CDR3 is TGTGCCAGCAATTTCAGGGTGGCCACTGAAGCTTTCTTT.

In its sample, this clonotype was seen a few times. This rearrangement joins TRBV7-8 to TRBJ2-1; 10 bases map to TRBD2. Per the germline V gene, CDR1 is SGHVS and CDR2 is FQNEAQ. The CDR3 is made up of 19 amino acids. Trimming at V came to 0 bases and at J to 5 bases, leaving 13 bases not matched to a gene. CDR3 protein: CASSLARVRSGGEDNEQFF. In nucleotides, the CDR3 is TGTGCCAGCAGCTTAGCGAGAGTTCGAAGCGGGGGGGAGGACAATGAGCAGTTCTTC.

This clonotype was picked up one time. The rearrangement links TRBV20-1 to TRBJ2-5, with 7 bases lining up with TRBD2. There are 12 residues in the CDR3. V shed 3 bases and J 4 bases; nucleotides not matched to a gene: 2. Germline CDR1 reads DFQATT; CDR2 reads SNEGSKA (reference sequence). The DNA of the CDR3 is TGCAGTGCTAGCGGGGGGTTAGAGACCCAGTACTTC. This translates into CSASGGLETQYF.

The table lists this clonotype with a few counts. V usage is TRBV7-9 and J usage is TRBJ2-1; no firm D call. V lost 5 bases to trimming and J lost 7 bases, with 9 bases between them. The CDR3 has 12 residues. In germline, CDR1 is SEHNR, CDR2 FQNEAQ (reference sequence). CDR3 nucleotides: TGTGCCAGCAGCCCTACAAGGAATGAGCAGTTCTTC. Amino acid sequence: CASSPTRNEQFF.

This clonotype has a count of ten or more. The genes are TRBV6-5 and TRBJ2-7; D assignment may be TRBD1 or TRBD2 (5 bases each). The CDR3 covers 13 residues. Germline V gene sequence: CDR1 MNHEY, CDR2 SVGAGI. Trimming left V 2 bases short and J 5 bases short, with 10 bases between. CDR3 bases: TGTGCCAGCAGTTACGCCCGGGGCCACGAGCAGTACGTC. Protein sequence: CASSYARGHEQYV.